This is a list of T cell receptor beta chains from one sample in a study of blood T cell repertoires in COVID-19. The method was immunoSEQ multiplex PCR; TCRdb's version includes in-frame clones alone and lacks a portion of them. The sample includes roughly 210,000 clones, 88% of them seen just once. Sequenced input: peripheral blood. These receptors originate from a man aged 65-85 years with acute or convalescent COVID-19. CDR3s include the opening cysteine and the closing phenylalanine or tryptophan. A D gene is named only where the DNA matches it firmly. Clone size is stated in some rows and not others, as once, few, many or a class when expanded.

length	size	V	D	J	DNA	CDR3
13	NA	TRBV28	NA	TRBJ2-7	TGTGCCAGCAGTTTATACGGGTTTTACGAGCAGTACTTC	CASSLYGFYEQYF
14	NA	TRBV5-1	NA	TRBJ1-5	TGCGCCAGCAGCTTGGTGTCTGGGCGACAGCCCCAGCATTTT	CASSLVSGRQPQHF
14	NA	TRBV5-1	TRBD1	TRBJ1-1	TGCGCCAGCAGCATACGACAGGGGTCCACTGAAGCTTTCTTT	CASSIRQGSTEAFF
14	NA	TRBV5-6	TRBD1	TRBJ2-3	TGTGCCAGCGGGGGACAGGGGGAGACAGATACGCAGTATTTT	CASGGQGETDTQYF
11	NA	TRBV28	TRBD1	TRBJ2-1	TGTGCCAGCAGTTCCCGGACAGGGGTGTTCTTC	CASSSRTGVFF
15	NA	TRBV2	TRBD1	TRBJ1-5	TGTGCCAGCAGTGAACAGGGACAGGGGTCTCGGCCCCAGCATTTT	CASSEQGQGSRPQHF
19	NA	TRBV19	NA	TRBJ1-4	TGTGCCAGTAGTATAAACGGGATCGAACGTCGGAGAGCTAATGAAAAACTGTTTTTT	CASSINGIERRRANEKLFF
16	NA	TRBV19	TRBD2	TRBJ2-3	TGTGCCAGTAGTATTCGGACTAGAGGCAGCACAGATACGCAGTATTTT	CASSIRTRGSTDTQYF
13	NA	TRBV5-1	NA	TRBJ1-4	TGCGCCAGCAGCCCTTCGTTTAATGAAAAACTGTTTTTT	CASSPSFNEKLFF
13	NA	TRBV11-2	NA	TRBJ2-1	TGTGCCAGCAGCTTAGAACTAGTCCATGAGCAGTTCTTC	CASSLELVHEQFF
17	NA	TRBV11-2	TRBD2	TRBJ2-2	TGTGCCAGCAGCTTAGATCATGGACTAGCGGGATCCGGGGAGCTGTTTTTT	CASSLDHGLAGSGELFF
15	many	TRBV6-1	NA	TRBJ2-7	TGTGCCAGCAGTGATCTCTACAGGGTTTCCCACGAGCAGTACTTC	CASSDLYRVSHEQYF
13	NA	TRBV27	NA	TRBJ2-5	TGTGCCAGCAGTTTACGGGGGAGGGAGACCCAGTACTTC	CASSLRGRETQYF
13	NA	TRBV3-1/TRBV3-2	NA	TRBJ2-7	TGTGCCAGCAGCCAAGGGGGCCTCTACGAGCAGTACTTC	CASSQGGLYEQYF
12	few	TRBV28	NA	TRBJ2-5	TGTGCCAGCACGGGGAATATTGAGACCCAGTACTTC	CASTGNIETQYF
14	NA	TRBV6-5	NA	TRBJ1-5	TGTGCCAGCCGGCTGGAGGGTGGCAATCAGCCCCAGCATTTT	CASRLEGGNQPQHF
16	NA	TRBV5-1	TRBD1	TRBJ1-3	TGCGCCAGCAGCTTCGGGGACAGGGTAACGGGAAACACCATATATTTT	CASSFGDRVTGNTIYF
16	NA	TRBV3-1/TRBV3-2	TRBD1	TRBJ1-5	TGTGCCAGCAGCCAGGGGGGACAGGGGCAAAAGCAGCCCCAGCATTTT	CASSQGGQGQKQPQHF
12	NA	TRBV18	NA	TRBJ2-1	TGTGCCAGCTCACCAGAGCGACAGTCGCAGTTCTTC	CASSPERQSQFF
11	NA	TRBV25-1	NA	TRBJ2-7	TGTGCCAGCAGACCCTCCGGGACTCGGTACTTC	CASRPSGTRYF
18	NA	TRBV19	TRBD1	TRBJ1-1	TGTGCCAGTAGTAGCCGCCGGACAGGGACGCGTATGAACACTGAAGCTTTCTTT	CASSSRRTGTRMNTEAFF
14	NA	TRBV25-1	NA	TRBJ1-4	TGTGCCAGCAGTGATCAGTTTACTAATGAAAAACTGTTTTTT	CASSDQFTNEKLFF
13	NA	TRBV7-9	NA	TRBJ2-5	TGTGCCAGCAGCTTTGGCTCACAAGAGACCCAGTACTTC	CASSFGSQETQYF
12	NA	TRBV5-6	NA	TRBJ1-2	TGTGCCAGCAGCCCCGGTGACTATGGCTACACCTTC	CASSPGDYGYTF
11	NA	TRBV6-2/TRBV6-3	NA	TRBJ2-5	TGTGCCAGCAGTTATCGAGAGACCCAGTACTTC	CASSYRETQYF
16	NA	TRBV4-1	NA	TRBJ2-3	TGCGCCAGCAGCCTTGGGGGGGACACCCTCTCCGCTGCGCAGTATTTT	CASSLGGDTLSAAQYF
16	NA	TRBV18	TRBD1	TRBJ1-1	TGTGCCAGCTCACCTACGACAGGGGGCCAGAACACTGAAGCTTTCTTT	CASSPTTGGQNTEAFF
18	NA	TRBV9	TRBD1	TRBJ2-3	TGTGCCAGCAGCGTGGGGCAGGGGGCAGGATTTAGCACAGATACGCAGTATTTT	CASSVGQGAGFSTDTQYF
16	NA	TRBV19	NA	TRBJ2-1	TGTGCCAGTAGTGACCCAGGGGTAGGGGCTTACAATGAGCAGTTCTTC	CASSDPGVGAYNEQFF
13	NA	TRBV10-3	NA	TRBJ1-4	TGTGCCATCAGACAACAGGGAGGGGGTCAACTGTTTTTT	CAIRQQGGGQLFF
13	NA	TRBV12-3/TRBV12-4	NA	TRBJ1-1	TGTGCCAGCAGTTTAGGGGGGGACACTGAAGCTTTCTTT	CASSLGGDTEAFF
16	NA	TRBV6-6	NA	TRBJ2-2	TGTGCCAGCGGTACGGGGAGCGCCACGAACACCGGGGAGCTGTTTTTT	CASGTGSATNTGELFF
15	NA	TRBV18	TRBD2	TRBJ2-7	TGTGCCAGCTCACCAATTAGCGGGGTGTCGCACGAGCAGTACTTC	CASSPISGVSHEQYF
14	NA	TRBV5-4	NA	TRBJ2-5	TGTGCCAGCAGCTTGGGGGGAGTTGAAGAGACCCAGTACTTC	CASSLGGVEETQYF
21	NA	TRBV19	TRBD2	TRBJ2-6	TGTGCCAGTAGTATACCCCTGGGACTAGCGGGAGGAACAACAACGGCCAACGTCCTGACTTTC	CASSIPLGLAGGTTTANVLTF
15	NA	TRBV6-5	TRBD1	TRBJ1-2	TGTGCCAGCAGTAACCGGGACAGGGGGCCGGGTGGCTACACCTTC	CASSNRDRGPGGYTF
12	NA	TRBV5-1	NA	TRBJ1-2	TGCGCCAGCAGCATGGACGGCGGGGGCTACACCTTC	CASSMDGGGYTF
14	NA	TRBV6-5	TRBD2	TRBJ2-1	TGTGCCAGCAGTTACTCGATCACTAGCGGTGAGCAGTTCTTC	CASSYSITSGEQFF
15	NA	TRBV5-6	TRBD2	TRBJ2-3	TGTGCCAGCAGATGGGGACTAAGACCCAGCGATACGCAGTATTTT	CASRWGLRPSDTQYF
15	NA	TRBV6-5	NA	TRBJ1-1	TGTGCCAGCAGTTACTCGTTACAGGGGAACACTGAAGCTTTCTTT	CASSYSLQGNTEAFF
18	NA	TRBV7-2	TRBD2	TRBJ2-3	TGTGCCAGCAGCCAAATGAGGGTAGCGGGAGGGCCAGCAGATACGCAGTATTTT	CASSQMRVAGGPADTQYF
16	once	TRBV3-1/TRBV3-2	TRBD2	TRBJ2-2	TGTGCCAGCAGCCAAGATCTAGCGGCGAACACCGGGGAGCTGTTTTTT	CASSQDLAANTGELFF
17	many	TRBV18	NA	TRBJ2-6	TGTGCCAGCTCACCAATCCCTCGACAGACAGGGGCCAACGTCCTGACTTTC	CASSPIPRQTGANVLTF
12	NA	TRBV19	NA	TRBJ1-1	TGTGCCAGTAGTATCTTGGGAGGGGCCGCTTTCTTT	CASSILGGAAFF
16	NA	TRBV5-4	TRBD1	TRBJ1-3	TGTGCCAGCAGCTCAACGACAGGGGGCTTTGGAAACACCATATATTTT	CASSSTTGGFGNTIYF
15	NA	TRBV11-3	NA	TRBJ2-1	TGTGCCAGCAGCTTAGGGCCAACTAGGAGCCATGAGCAGTTCTTC	CASSLGPTRSHEQFF
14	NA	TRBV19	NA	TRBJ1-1	TGTGCCAGTAAAGGCGGCAGGGAATTCTCTGAAGCTTTCTTT	CASKGGREFSEAFF
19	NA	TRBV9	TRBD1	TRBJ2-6	TGTGCCAGCAGCGGGCGACAGGGGGCGAGTAATGATGGGGCCAACGTCCTGACTTTC	CASSGRQGASNDGANVLTF
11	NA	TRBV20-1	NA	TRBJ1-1	TGCAGTAAATTCCGTCACACTGAAGCTTTCTTT	CSKFRHTEAFF
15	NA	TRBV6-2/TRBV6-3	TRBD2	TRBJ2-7	TGTGCCAGCAGTCTAACCGGTAGCGGGAGGGCCGAGCAGTACTTC	CASSLTGSGRAEQYF
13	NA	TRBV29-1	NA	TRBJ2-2	TGCAGCGTTGTCGGGAGGAACACCGGGGAGCTGTTTTTT	CSVVGRNTGELFF
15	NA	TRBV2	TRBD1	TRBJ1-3	TGTGCCAGCAGTGTACAGGGGGCTGGTGGAAACACCATATATTTT	CASSVQGAGGNTIYF
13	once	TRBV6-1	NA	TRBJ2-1	TGTGCCAGCAGTGAAATGCCAGACAATGAGCAGTTCTTC	CASSEMPDNEQFF